The present T cell receptor (beta chain) was sequenced within a study of post-analysis software for immune sequencing data. At the level of the study: Disease trajectories encompassed relapsing-remitting, secondary progressive and progressive-relapsing multiple sclerosis. Findings and limits, study-wide: In patients, TRBV5-6, TRBV5-1 and TRBV20-1 belonged to four or five TRBV segments found more frequently than in controls. The study found significantly lower normalized Chao1 diversity in multiple sclerosis patients than in controls. Pronounced co-clustering by F measure was evident among identically batched samples.

As for this clonotype: Antigen: not known.

The CDR3 consists of 16 residues. Trimming cost V 2 bases and J 5 bases, with 18 bases left between them. Germline CDR1 is MNHEY and CDR2 is SMNVEV (reference sequence). Incorporated into the TCR beta cDNA libraries were unique molecular identifiers, which served to reduce PCR and sequencing biases. Input amounts of about 0.95 to 11 million T cells were used. These gave approximately 500,000 cDNA molecules, so each molecule approximated one T cell. TCRdb passed the PCR reads through MiXCR, listing each CDR3 protein once. Of approximately 350,000 distinct CDR3 sequences detected, 30% to 45% appear once; the ten largest clones hold 13%.

The chain recombines TRBV27 with TRBJ2-5, with D possibly being TRBD1 or TRBD2 (5 bases each). The receptor's source is a girl under 18 with multiple sclerosis. The sample was blood. The CDR3 region is CASSLLGVRETETQYF. In DNA form, the CDR3 reads TGTGCCAGCAGTTTACTTGGTGTCAGGGAGACGGAGACCCAGTACTTC.